The 23 T cell receptor beta chains presented below share a single source sample, sequenced in a study of T cell changes during pregnancy in multiple sclerosis. Produced via immunoSEQ multiplex PCR; TCRdb's table is partial and in-frame only. In the table there are 50,000 to 60,000 clones, over 80% of which are singletons. The specimen was CD4+ T cells from peripheral blood mononuclear cells, collected in the first trimester of pregnancy. The receptors come from a female donor with multiple sclerosis, enrolled in a pregnancy study.

The chain couples TRBV4-1 to TRBJ2-3, with 8 positions matching TRBD2. The CDR3 totals 16 residues. V trimming: 4 bases; J trimming: 1 base; junction bases outside the gene matches: 7. The germline V gene has CDR1 MGHRA and CDR2 YSYEKL. CDR3 residues: CASSPGGSGGTDTQYF. The CDR3 region has the DNA TGCGCCAGCAGCCCAGGAGGTAGCGGGGGCACAGATACGCAGTATTTT.

This chain uses TRBV5-4 with TRBJ2-3; D perhaps matches TRBD2 (6 bases). Germline CDR1 reads SGHNT; CDR2 reads YYREEE (reference sequence). The CDR3 contains 16 residues. Trimming left V 0 bases short and J 1 base short, with 12 bases between. This chain's CDR3 is CASSLGRATGTDTQYF. The CDR3 coding sequence is TGTGCCAGCAGCTTGGGGAGGGCCACTGGCACAGATACGCAGTATTTT.

The V and J genes are TRBV13 and TRBJ2-7; TRBD1 agrees at 9 bases. This CDR3 spans 13 amino acids. The V gene's germline CDR1 is PRHDT and CDR2 FYEKMQ (reference sequence). J was trimmed by 4 bases and V by 7 bases; bases with no gene match: 5. The CDR3 spells CASTGTGRYEQYF. The DNA of the CDR3 is TGTGCCAGCACCGGGACAGGGCGATACGAGCAGTACTTC.

The chain couples TRBV28 to TRBJ1-4; TRBD1 is a possible D gene (6 bases). Germline CDR1 MDHEN, CDR2 SYDVKM. CDR3 length equals 16 residues. With 1 base removed from V and 7 bases from J, the gap between germline ends came to 16 bases. CDR3 sequence: CASSLFRPGAFEKLFF. For the CDR3, the DNA is TGTGCCAGCAGTTTATTTAGGCCAGGGGCCTTTGAAAAACTGTTTTTT.

The chain recombines TRBV11-3 with TRBJ1-2; TRBD1 matches 8 bases. The ends lost 5 bases at V and 7 bases at J; junction bases unmatched: 3. The CDR3 has 12 residues. The germline V gene has CDR1 SGHNT and CDR2 YENEEA. For the CDR3, the DNA is TGTGCCAGCAGCCGAGACAGGGGTGGCTACACCTTC. This encodes CASSRDRGGYTF.

This clone was seen a handful of times. The CDR3 DNA reads TGTGCCAGCAGCGCGCATAGAGGGGCTTTCTTT. This codes for CASSAHRGAFF. This chain joins TRBV7-2 and TRBJ1-1; no definite D call. Trimming shortened V by 5 bases and J by 11 bases, and 12 bases separated the two germline ends. The V gene's germline CDR1 is SGHTA and CDR2 FQGNSA. The CDR3 is 11 amino acids.

The CDR3 DNA sequence: TGTGCCAGCAGTGTTGGCGGGGACGGCTACGAGCAGTACTTC. Residues: CASSVGGDGYEQYF. V gene TRBV6-1 combines with J gene TRBJ2-7, with D perhaps TRBD2 (6 bases). Trimming removed 4 bases at V and 3 bases at J, with 13 bases between. The germline V gene encodes CDR1 MNHNS and CDR2 SASEGT. CDR3 length equals 14 residues.

This clone has just one count. The gene calls are TRBV15 and TRBJ1-5; no reliable D call. The CDR3 is made up of 14 amino acids. Germline V gene data show CDR1 as LNHNV and CDR2 as YYDKDF (reference sequence). V shed 4 bases and J shed 0 bases, with 7 bases lying between them. The CDR3 loop is CATSKSASNQPQHF. CDR3 nucleotide sequence: TGTGCCACCAGCAAAAGCGCTAGCAATCAGCCCCAGCATTTT.

The chain couples TRBV9 to TRBJ2-1; D is unclear. V lost 0 bases, J lost 4 bases, and 11 bases lay in between. Germline V gene data show CDR1 as SGDLS and CDR2 as YYNGEE. This CDR3 has 15 amino acids. The CDR3 nucleotides are TGTGCCAGCAGCGTAGAAGATGCGGTATACAATGAGCAGTTCTTC. It is translated as CASSVEDAVYNEQFF.

This chain uses TRBV27 with TRBJ2-7, with 10 bases lining up with TRBD1. Germline lookup yields CDR1 MNHEY and CDR2 SMNVEV (reference sequence). The CDR3 totals 15 residues. J gave up 2 bases and V 5 bases, and 6 bases lay outside the gene matches. The CDR3 reads CASSETGGTTYEQYF. In DNA, the CDR3 is TGTGCCAGCAGTGAGACAGGGGGCACCACCTACGAGCAGTACTTC.

V usage is TRBV10-3 and J usage is TRBJ1-1; D call uncertain. The CDR3 has 12 amino acids. The germline gives CDR1 ENHRY, CDR2 SYGVKD. The germline V and J ends were trimmed by 4 bases and 5 bases, with 8 bases remaining between them. CDR3 DNA sequence: TGTGCCATCAGTGCTGAGTCTACTGAAGCTTTCTTT. It encodes CAISAESTEAFF.

The chain couples TRBV25-1 to TRBJ2-7; 10 nucleotides agree with TRBD1. Unmatched junction bases numbered 8, after V lost 3 bases and J lost 6 bases. The CDR3 consists of 15 residues. Germline V CDR1 and CDR2: MGHDK, SYGVNS. The CDR3 here is CASSDRTGGHSEQYF. CDR3 nucleotides: TGTGCCAGCAGTGATCGGACAGGGGGACATTCCGAGCAGTACTTC.

The V call is TRBV7-9, the J call TRBJ2-1; D remains unclear. The CDR3 sequence is 12 residues long. Germline V gene data show CDR1 as SEHNR and CDR2 as FQNEAQ (reference sequence). Trimming cost V 1 base and J 7 bases, with 5 bases left between them. This CDR3 is CASSLVGNEQFF. CDR3 sequence (DNA): TGTGCCAGCAGCTTAGTCGGGAATGAGCAGTTCTTC.

This sequence joins TRBV14 and TRBJ1-6, with no clear D. The V end lost 4 bases, the J end lost 13 bases, and 11 bases lay between the germline ends. From germline, CDR1 is SGHDN and CDR2 FVKESK. The CDR3 is 12 residues long. The CDR3 DNA reads TGTGCCAGCAGCCCCGGTGTTATTCCCCTCCACTTT. This encodes CASSPGVIPLHF.

V and J are TRBV6-5 and TRBJ2-2, with a possible D match to TRBD2 (6 bases). Per germline, CDR1 MNHEY and CDR2 SVGAGI. Trimming removed 2 bases from V and 4 bases from J, with 14 bases in between. The CDR3 has 16 amino acids. The CDR3 coding sequence is TGTGCCAGCAGTTACGGTCGGCAGGGAGGCACCGGGGAGCTGTTTTTT. Amino acids: CASSYGRQGGTGELFF.

The chain couples TRBV25-1 to TRBJ2-1; D gene uncertain. Germline V gene lookup returns CDR1 MGHDK and CDR2 SYGVNS. The CDR3 consists of 16 residues. The V and J ends lost 0 bases and 0 bases respectively, with 9 bases between them. Here the CDR3 DNA reads TGTGCCAGCAGTGAATACGGCGGATTCTCCTACAATGAGCAGTTCTTC. It specifies CASSEYGGFSYNEQFF.

CDR3 in amino acids: CASSLGLANEKLFF. DNA for the CDR3: TGTGCCAGCAGCTTAGGGTTGGCCAATGAAAAACTGTTTTTT. The chain carries TRBV7-9 and TRBJ1-4; D uncertain. This CDR3 is 14 amino acids long. CDR1 and CDR2 (germline): SEHNR, FQNEAQ (reference sequence). V lost 1 base, J lost 5 bases, and 8 bases lay in between. Based on the CDR3 plus reference TRBV7-9 and TRBJ1-4, the full variable domain is DTGVSQNPRHKITKRGQNVTFRCDPISEHNRLYWYRQTLGQGPEFLTYFQNEAQLEKSRLLSDRFSAERPKGSFSTLEIQRTEQGDSAMYLCASSLGLANEKLFFGSGTQLSVL.

This chain uses TRBV19 with TRBJ1-2; D is undetermined. CDR1 is LNHDA and CDR2 is SQIVND in the germline V gene (reference sequence). The CDR3 totals 13 residues. V was cut by 4 bases and J by 5 bases, with 11 bases left in between. CDR3 nucleotide sequence: TGTGCCAGTAGTAGGAGCGGGGTTTATGGCTACACCTTC. Its translation is CASSRSGVYGYTF.

The chain has TRBV7-9 and TRBJ2-4; weak D call: TRBD1 (6 bases). Trimming shortened V by 5 bases and J by 1 base, and 18 bases separated the two germline ends. The CDR3 is 17 amino acids. Germline CDR1 and CDR2: SEHNR and FQNEAQ (reference sequence). The CDR3 coding sequence is TGTGCCAGCAGCCCAAAGGAACAGGGAAGGGCCAAAAACATTCAGTACTTC. Residues: CASSPKEQGRAKNIQYF.

The V call is TRBV6-5, the J call TRBJ1-5; D not resolved. Germline lookup yields CDR1 MNHEY and CDR2 SVGAGI. The CDR3 spans 12 residues. V was clipped by 8 bases and J by 1 base, with 6 bases between them. CDR3 loop: CASGGSNQPQHF. The CDR3 nucleotides are TGTGCCAGCGGAGGCAGCAATCAGCCCCAGCATTTT.

This clone is a singleton in its sample. One end of the junction is discordant with germline, which a read error may explain. The rearrangement joins TRBV28 to TRBJ1-2, with 7 bases aligning to TRBD1. This CDR3 region has 13 residues. Germline CDR1 reads MDHEN; CDR2 reads SYDVKM. CDR3 coding DNA: TGTGCCAGCAGTTCCTCTGTAGGGGGCCGGCTCCTTTTC. It yields the protein CASSSSVGGRLLF.

The V and J genes are TRBV5-1 and TRBJ2-7, with a possible D match to TRBD1 (6 bases). CDR3 length: 13 amino acids. Germline lookup yields CDR1 SGHRS and CDR2 YFSETQ. V lost 4 bases, J lost 2 bases, and 10 bases lay in between. The CDR3 sequence: CASSRDIAYEQYF. Written as DNA, the CDR3 is TGCGCCAGCAGCCGGGACATAGCCTACGAGCAGTACTTC.

The V gene is TRBV5-4, the J gene TRBJ2-1; TRBD2 aligns across 10 bases. The CDR3 length is 15 residues. V shed 0 bases and J 15 bases; nucleotides not matched to a gene: 12. Germline CDR1 SGHNT, CDR2 YYREEE (reference sequence). This chain's CDR3 is CASSLGGGLAAWRFF. The CDR3 DNA is TGTGCCAGCAGCTTGGGGGGAGGACTAGCGGCCTGGAGGTTCTTC.